The 31 T cell receptor beta chains reported below all come from one sample, sequenced in a study of T cell repertoires in cytomegalovirus infection. In TCRdb, the reads were re-called with MiXCR into one record per CDR3 protein. The top ten hold under 15% of the sample, which has some 800,000 distinct CDR3 sequences, about 27% seen once. The antigens these receptors bind are not known. Sequences were derived from cultured CD8+ T cells from PBMCs, sampled from culture after CMV antigen stimulation. The receptors here all came from a human donor in good health (CMV status not recorded). Some clones in this sample may be carry-over from other donors' samples.

This clonotype showed up just a few times. J is TRBJ2-4 and V is TRBV5-8; 10 nucleotides line up with TRBD2. CDR1 is SGHTS and CDR2 is YDEGEE in the germline V gene. This CDR3 comprises 15 residues. V trimming: 4 bases; J trimming: 7 bases; junction bases outside the gene matches: 8. The CDR3 DNA sequence: TGTGCCAGCAGCCGGAATAGCGGGGGGAAGAACATTCAGTACTTC. Translating gives CASSRNSGGKNIQYF.

This clonotype was recorded at least ten times. Relative to the germline gene, one junction end is altered; a read error may explain this. The V call is TRBV6-1, the J call TRBJ2-1; D unresolved. Per germline, CDR1 MNHNS and CDR2 SASEGT. The CDR3 extends over 11 amino acids. The CDR3 loop reads CASGDYNEQFF. In DNA form, the CDR3 reads TGTGCCAGCGGTGATTACAATGAGCAGTTCTTC.

The chain links TRBV7-6 to TRBJ2-5, with D perhaps matching TRBD2 (6 bases). V was pared by 5 bases and J by 2 bases, with 12 bases between. Germline assignment: CDR1 SGHVS and CDR2 FNYEAQ. The CDR3 covers 14 residues. The CDR3 DNA follows: TGTGCCAGCAGCCTGGACTACGGGCAAGAGACCCAGTACTTC. Translation: CASSLDYGQETQYF.

The chain combines TRBV9 with TRBJ2-1; D may be TRBD2 (6 bases). The CDR3 contains 16 residues. The V gene's germline CDR1 is SGDLS and CDR2 YYNGEE. V shed 0 bases and J shed 0 bases, with 10 bases lying between them. In DNA, the CDR3 is TGTGCCAGCAGCGTAGCTAGTAGCGGCTCCTACAATGAGCAGTTCTTC. It encodes CASSVASSGSYNEQFF.

The J gene is TRBJ1-5, the V gene TRBV7-8; D not certain. The CDR3 length is 13 residues. CDR1 and CDR2 from the germline V gene are SGHVS and FQNEAQ. The V gene lost 1 base and the J gene lost 9 bases, with 10 bases spanning the gap. As DNA, the CDR3 is TGTGCCAGCAGCTTAGATATAAGATGGCCCCAGCATTTT. It specifies CASSLDIRWPQHF.

CDR3 sequence reads: CSARAPGGGRTEAFF. DNA of the CDR3: TGCAGTGCTAGGGCACCAGGGGGAGGGCGCACTGAAGCTTTCTTT. The chain uses TRBV20-1 and TRBJ1-1; 7 bases line up with TRBD1. V lost 3 bases, J lost 4 bases, and 11 bases stayed unmatched. This CDR3 has 15 residues. From germline, CDR1 is DFQATT and CDR2 SNEGSKA (reference sequence).

This clonotype came up many times. The chain carries TRBV6-5 and TRBJ2-2; D is unresolved. V was cut by 2 bases and J by 5 bases, with 3 bases left in between. This CDR3 has 12 residues. The germline V gene has CDR1 MNHEY and CDR2 SVGAGI. CDR3 residues: CASSYGTGELFF. CDR3 coding DNA: TGTGCCAGCAGTTACGGGACCGGGGAGCTGTTTTTT.

This clonotype was observed a few times. The chain employs TRBV6-5 and TRBJ1-1; D is uncertain. Germline lookup yields CDR1 MNHEY and CDR2 SVGAGI. V lost 5 bases and J lost 0, with 10 bases in between. The CDR3 has 14 residues. The CDR3 nucleotides read TGTGCCAGCAGTACCACTTCTGTGAACACTGAAGCTTTCTTT. As protein: CASSTTSVNTEAFF.

The chain employs TRBV12-3 or TRBV12-4 and TRBJ2-1, with D maybe TRBD1 (6 bases). Between the trimmed V and J ends, which lost 3 bases and 3 bases, there was a span of 15 bases. The CDR3 has 16 amino acids. The CDR3 protein is CASSFYRAGVYNEQFF. CDR3 in DNA: TGTGCCAGCAGTTTTTACAGGGCAGGGGTCTACAATGAGCAGTTCTTC.

V gene TRBV7-2 combines with J gene TRBJ1-6, with a weak D call TRBD1 (6 bases). The V gene lost 5 bases and the J gene lost 3 bases, with 11 bases spanning the gap. The CDR3 spans 15 residues. The germline V gene encodes CDR1 SGHTA and CDR2 FQGNSA. CDR3 region: CASSHRELYNSPLHF. The CDR3 DNA sequence: TGTGCCAGCAGCCACAGGGAACTCTATAATTCACCCCTCCACTTT.

This chain links TRBV29-1 with TRBJ1-3, with D uncertain. The CDR3 spans 15 residues. With 3 bases removed from V and 0 bases from J, the gap between germline ends came to 12 bases. CDR1 SQVTM and CDR2 ANQGSEA come from the germline V gene. The CDR3 is CSVDAGTNSGNTIYF. For the CDR3, the DNA is TGCAGCGTTGATGCCGGAACGAACTCTGGAAACACCATATATTTT. The entire variable domain, with the rest obtained from reference TRBV29-1 and TRBJ1-3, is as follows: SAVISQKPSRDICQRGTSLTIQCQVDSQVTMMFWYRQQPGQSLTLIATANQGSEATYESGFVIDKFPISRPNLTFSTLTVSNMSPEDSSIYLCSVDAGTNSGNTIYFGEGSWLTVV.

The V gene is TRBV7-2, the J gene TRBJ2-7; D gene ambiguous. From germline, CDR1 is SGHTA and CDR2 FQGNSA. The CDR3 loop spans 13 amino acids. Trimming removed 1 base at V and 5 bases at J, with 9 bases between. In DNA, the CDR3 is TGTGCCAGCAGCTTAGAGGCTGGGGACGAGCAGTACGTC. Translated: CASSLEAGDEQYV.

The chain carries TRBV5-1 and TRBJ1-6, with a possible D match to TRBD1 (5 bases). V was clipped by 3 bases and J by 9 bases, with 19 bases between them. CDR1 and CDR2 (germline): SGHRS, YFSETQ. The CDR3 contains 16 residues. The CDR3 sequence: CASSSNRQIGGSPLHF. CDR3 nucleotide sequence: TGCGCCAGCAGCTCCAACCGACAGATTGGGGGTTCACCCCTCCACTTT.

This rearrangement joins TRBV7-3 to TRBJ2-7; weak D call: TRBD1 (5 bases). V was clipped by 1 base and J by 2 bases, with 9 bases between them. The CDR3 is 14 amino acids. Germline V gives CDR1 SGHTA, CDR2 FQGTGA. This CDR3 is CASSLISRAYEQYV. Written as DNA, the CDR3 is TGTGCCAGCAGCTTAATCAGCAGGGCCTACGAGCAGTACGTC.

The chain employs TRBV5-4 and TRBJ1-1, with D hard to call. The CDR3 has 14 residues. Trimming removed 4 bases at V and 2 bases at J, with 12 bases between. The V gene's germline CDR1 is SGHNT and CDR2 YYREEE (reference sequence). This CDR3 is CASSEITDNTEAFF. The CDR3 nucleotides are TGTGCCAGCAGCGAAATTACAGATAACACTGAAGCTTTCTTT.

This clonotype was observed a handful of times. The rearrangement joins TRBV27 to TRBJ2-2; a possible D gene is TRBD2 (8 bases). This CDR3 is built from 18 residues. Looked up from germline, CDR1 is MNHEY and CDR2 is SMNVEV (reference sequence). V lost 2 bases and J 0 bases, leaving 16 bases between the germline ends. The CDR3 sequence is CASSLGTRGRPNTGELFF. CDR3 DNA: TGTGCCAGCAGTTTAGGGACTAGGGGGCGACCGAACACCGGGGAGCTGTTTTTT.

This clonotype was detected a few times. In nucleotides, the CDR3 is TGTGCCAGCAGCTTGTTTCAGAAAGGAGAGACCCAGTACTTC. Protein: CASSLFQKGETQYF. This rearrangement joins TRBV5-8 to TRBJ2-5; D gene uncertain. Trimming cost V 1 base and J 4 bases, with 11 bases left between them. There are 14 residues in the CDR3. Looked up from germline, CDR1 is SGHTS and CDR2 is YDEGEE.

This clonotype was found a few times. The chain combines TRBV6-5 with TRBJ1-1; a weak D match, TRBD1 (5 bases). This CDR3 spans 15 amino acids. Trimming stripped 0 bases from V and 0 bases from J, with 8 bases between. Germline V gene lookup returns CDR1 MNHEY and CDR2 SVGAGI. The CDR3 spells CASSYSEGVNTEAFF. The DNA for the CDR3 is TGTGCCAGCAGTTACTCGGAAGGGGTGAACACTGAAGCTTTCTTT.

This clonotype was counted a single time. This chain joins TRBV24-1 and TRBJ2-2, with 7 bases lining up with TRBD1. Germline V gene sequence: CDR1 KGHDR, CDR2 SFDVKD. V gave up 0 bases and J gave up 4 bases; unmatched junction bases: 10. This CDR3 contains 18 residues. The CDR3 DNA reads TGTGCCACCAGTGATTTGCAGGGACAGACGGCTGTCACCGGGGAGCTGTTTTTT. This sequence encodes CATSDLQGQTAVTGELFF.

The chain uses TRBV7-6 and TRBJ2-3; TRBD2 matches at 7 bases. The germline CDR1 and CDR2 sequences are SGHVS and FNYEAQ. V was pared by 0 bases and J by 6 bases, with 12 bases of the junction left unmatched. CDR3 size: 17 residues. The CDR3 DNA follows: TGTGCCAGCAGCTTAGCGAAATACGGGGGGTTATCGGATACGCAGTATTTT. Amino acid sequence: CASSLAKYGGLSDTQYF.

The rearrangement links TRBV7-3 to TRBJ1-5; no clear D. The germline V gene encodes CDR1 SGHTA and CDR2 FQGTGA. The V gene lost 4 bases and the J gene lost 4 bases, with 8 bases spanning the gap. The CDR3 loop spans 13 amino acids. CDR3 bases: TGTGCCAGCAGCTCAACACCGAATCAGCCCCAGCATTTT. Translated, it gives CASSSTPNQPQHF. Together with reference TRBV7-3 and TRBJ1-5, the CDR3 gives the full variable domain: GAGVSQTPSNKVTEKGKYVELRCDPISGHTALYWYRQSLGQGPEFLIYFQGTGAADDSGLPNDRFFAVRPEGSVSTLKIQRTERGDSAVYLCASSSTPNQPQHFGDGTRLSIL.

The chain uses TRBV10-3 and TRBJ1-1; TRBD1 might be the D (5 bases). Germline CDR1 reads ENHRY; CDR2 reads SYGVKD. The V and J ends lost 4 bases and 4 bases respectively, with 16 bases between them. CDR3 length: 15 amino acids. CDR3 nucleotides: TGTGCCATCAGTGCATCCTCGGGACTCACCACTGAAGCTTTCTTT. Translated: CAISASSGLTTEAFF.

As for this clonotype: A much larger clone lies one base from this, so it may be a read error. The rearrangement links TRBV7-9 to TRBJ1-5, with D unresolved. Germline lookup yields CDR1 SEHNR and CDR2 FQNEAQ (reference sequence). This CDR3 contains 13 residues. V was clipped by 1 base and J by 4 bases, with 5 bases between them. The CDR3 region is CASSLVVNQPQHF. The CDR3 DNA follows: TGTGCCAGCAGCTTAGTGGTAAATCAGCCCCAGCATTTT.

This clonotype turned up a few times. The genes are TRBV18 and TRBJ2-5; tentative D call: TRBD1 (6 bases). CDR3 size: 17 residues. Deletions cut 3 bases from V and 3 bases from J, with 20 bases between. The germline CDR1 and CDR2 sequences are KGHSH and LQKENI. This chain's CDR3 is CASSPPPDSAYEETQYF. The CDR3 nucleotides are TGTGCCAGCTCACCTCCCCCGGACAGTGCGTATGAAGAGACCCAGTACTTC.

This clonotype appeared a single time. The V gene is TRBV15, the J gene TRBJ2-3; D is perhaps TRBD1 (5 bases). This CDR3 is built from 14 residues. The V gene lost 3 bases and the J gene lost 1 base, with 8 bases spanning the gap. Germline CDR1 is LNHNV and CDR2 is YYDKDF (reference sequence). The CDR3 nucleotides are TGTGCCACCAGCAGCGACAGTGGCACAGATACGCAGTATTTT. This codes for CATSSDSGTDTQYF. Using reference TRBV15 and TRBJ2-3 for the parts outside the CDR3, the full variable domain is DAMVIQNPRYQVTQFGKPVTLSCSQTLNHNVMYWYQQKSSQAPKLLFHYYDKDFNNEADTPDNFQSRRPNTSFCFLDIRSPGLGDTAMYLCATSSDSGTDTQYFGPGTRLTVL.

For the CDR3, the DNA is TGTGCCAGCAGGACAGACAGGGATGAGACCCAGTACTTC. Its translation: CASRTDRDETQYF. This rearrangement joins TRBV7-8 to TRBJ2-5; 7 bases map to TRBD1. After removal of 6 bases from V and 5 bases from J, the junction contained 6 bases not matched to a gene. CDR1 and CDR2 from the germline V gene are SGHVS and FQNEAQ. This CDR3 has 13 residues.

This clonotype appeared many times. In DNA, the CDR3 is TGTGCCAGCAGCTTAGATATAACCTTTAATGAAAAACTGTTTTTT. Its translation is CASSLDITFNEKLFF. The chain employs TRBV7-2 and TRBJ1-4; no firm D call. Per germline, CDR1 SGHTA and CDR2 FQGNSA. The CDR3 spans 15 residues. The ends were cut back, 1 base at V and 4 bases at J, with 10 bases in the middle.

This clonotype came up many times. The chain combines TRBV6-1 with TRBJ2-7, with TRBD1 matching over 7 bases. CDR3 length: 18 residues. CDR1 and CDR2 (germline): MNHNS, SASEGT. With 1 base clipped from V and 2 bases from J, the junction kept 14 bases outside the gene matches. This CDR3 reads CASSEVSRPGTVAYEQYF. The CDR3 nucleotides read TGTGCCAGCAGTGAAGTAAGTCGTCCCGGGACAGTAGCCTACGAGCAGTACTTC.

The J gene is TRBJ2-3, the V gene TRBV11-2; TRBD1 aligns across 10 bases. The CDR3 consists of 16 residues. The V gene's germline CDR1 is SGHAT and CDR2 FQNNGV. V shed 5 bases, J shed 6 bases, and the junction held 11 bases outside the gene matches. The CDR3: CASSAEPTGGKDTQYF. CDR3 nucleotides: TGTGCCAGCAGCGCCGAACCGACAGGGGGCAAGGATACGCAGTATTTT.

This clonotype was seen repeatedly, ten times or more. The chain joins TRBV7-6 to TRBJ2-1; D assignment may be TRBD1 or TRBD2 (5 bases each). V shed 5 bases and J shed 9 bases, with 26 bases lying between them. Looked up from germline, CDR1 is SGHVS and CDR2 is FNYEAQ. The CDR3 covers 17 residues. CDR3: CASSHPGRGRAGVEQFF. CDR3 DNA: TGTGCCAGCAGCCACCCGGGCCGGGGCCGGGCTGGGGTTGAGCAGTTCTTC.

In this sample, this clonotype turned up a few times. Because the CDR3's place on the DNA is in doubt, the DNA is left out and the CDR3 is given as listed by TCRdb. This chain uses TRBV27 with TRBJ2-2; the D call of TRBD1 is as the table states it, not checked on the DNA. Germline V gene data show CDR1 as MNHEY and CDR2 as SMNVEV (reference sequence). The CDR3 numbers 15 amino acids, ends counted. The chain's CDR3 is CASSFAGLRAGELFF.